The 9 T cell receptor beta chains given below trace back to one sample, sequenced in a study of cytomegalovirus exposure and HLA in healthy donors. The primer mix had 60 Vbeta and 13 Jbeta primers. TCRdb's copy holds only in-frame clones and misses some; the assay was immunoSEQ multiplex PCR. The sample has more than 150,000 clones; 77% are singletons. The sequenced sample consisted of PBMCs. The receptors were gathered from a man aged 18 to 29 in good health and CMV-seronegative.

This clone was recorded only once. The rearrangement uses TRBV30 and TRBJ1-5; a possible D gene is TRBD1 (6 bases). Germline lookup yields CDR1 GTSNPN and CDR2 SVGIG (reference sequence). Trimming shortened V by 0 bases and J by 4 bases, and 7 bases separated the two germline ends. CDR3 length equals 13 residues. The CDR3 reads CAWSVGGNQPQHF. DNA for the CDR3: TGTGCCTGGAGTGTAGGGGGTAATCAGCCCCAGCATTTT.

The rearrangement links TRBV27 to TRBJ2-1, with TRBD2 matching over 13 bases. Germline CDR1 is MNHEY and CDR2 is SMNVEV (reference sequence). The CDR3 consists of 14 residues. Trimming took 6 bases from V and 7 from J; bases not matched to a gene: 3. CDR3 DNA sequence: TGTGCCAGCAGGAGGACTAGCGGGAGAAATGAGCAGTTCTTC. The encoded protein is CASRRTSGRNEQFF.

The CDR3 region has the DNA TGTGCCAGCAGCTCCTATAGCAATCAGCCCCAGCATTTT. This encodes CASSSYSNQPQHF. The chain couples TRBV7-8 to TRBJ1-5; D call uncertain. The V gene lost 4 bases and the J gene lost 0 bases, with 4 bases spanning the gap. CDR1 SGHVS and CDR2 FQNEAQ come from the germline V gene. The CDR3 runs 13 residues.

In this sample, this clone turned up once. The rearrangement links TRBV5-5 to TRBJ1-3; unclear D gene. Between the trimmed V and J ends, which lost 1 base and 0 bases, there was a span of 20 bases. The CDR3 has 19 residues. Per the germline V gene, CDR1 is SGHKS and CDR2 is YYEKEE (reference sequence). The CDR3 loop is CASSLLGMSGGASGNTIYF. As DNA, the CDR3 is TGTGCCAGCAGCTTGTTGGGGATGAGCGGTGGAGCCTCTGGAAACACCATATATTTT.

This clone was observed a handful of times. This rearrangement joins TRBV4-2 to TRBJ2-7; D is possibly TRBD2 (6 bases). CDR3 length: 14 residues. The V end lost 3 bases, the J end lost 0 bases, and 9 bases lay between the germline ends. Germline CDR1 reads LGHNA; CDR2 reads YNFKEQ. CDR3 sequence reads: CASSHAGSSYEQYF. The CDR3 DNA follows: TGTGCCAGCAGCCATGCGGGGAGCTCCTACGAGCAGTACTTC.

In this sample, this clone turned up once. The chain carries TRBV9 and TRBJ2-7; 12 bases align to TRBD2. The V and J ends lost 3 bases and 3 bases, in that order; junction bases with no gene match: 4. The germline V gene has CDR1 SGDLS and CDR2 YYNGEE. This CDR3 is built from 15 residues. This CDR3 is CASSEGTSGYYEQYF. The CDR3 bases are TGTGCCAGCAGCGAGGGGACTAGCGGGTACTACGAGCAGTACTTC.

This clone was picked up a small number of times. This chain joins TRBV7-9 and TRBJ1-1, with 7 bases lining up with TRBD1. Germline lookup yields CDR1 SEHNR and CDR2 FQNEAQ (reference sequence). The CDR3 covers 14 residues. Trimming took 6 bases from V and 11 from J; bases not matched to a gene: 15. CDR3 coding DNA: TGTGCCAGCAGTCCCGACAGGGACGTCTCCAAGGCTTTCTTT. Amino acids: CASSPDRDVSKAFF.

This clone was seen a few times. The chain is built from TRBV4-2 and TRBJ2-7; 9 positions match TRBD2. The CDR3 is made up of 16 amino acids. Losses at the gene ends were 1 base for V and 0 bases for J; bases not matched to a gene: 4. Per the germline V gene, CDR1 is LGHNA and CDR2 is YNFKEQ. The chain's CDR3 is CASSQGATSGSYEQYF. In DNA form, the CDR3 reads TGTGCCAGCAGCCAAGGTGCGACTAGCGGCTCCTACGAGCAGTACTTC.

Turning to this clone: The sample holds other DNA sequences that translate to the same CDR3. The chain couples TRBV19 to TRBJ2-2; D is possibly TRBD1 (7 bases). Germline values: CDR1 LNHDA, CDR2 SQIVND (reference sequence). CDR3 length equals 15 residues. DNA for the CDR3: TGTGCTGTCTCTAGCGAGCAGGGGGATGCCGGGGAGCTGTTTTTT. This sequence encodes CAVSSEQGDAGELFF.